These 11 T cell receptor beta chains were all obtained from the same sample, sequenced in a study of T cell responses to AZD1222 COVID-19 vaccine. Clones were read by immunoSEQ multiplex PCR, and TCRdb kept only the in-frame ones, dropping some. The sample records about 120,000 clones, less than 90% being singletons. The specimen comprised peripheral blood, sampled on day 0 of AZD1222 vaccination. The receptor set was obtained from an adult in good health.

The CDR3: CASFGADYISGNTIYF. The CDR3 coding sequence is TGTGCCAGTTTTGGGGCGGATTATATCTCTGGAAACACCATATATTTT. The chain joins TRBV19 to TRBJ1-3; tentatively, D is TRBD1 (5 bases). The CDR3 is 16 amino acids. Deletions cut 8 bases from V and 0 bases from J, with 17 bases between. Germline V gene sequence: CDR1 LNHDA, CDR2 SQIVND (reference sequence).

The V call is TRBV14, the J call TRBJ2-1; TRBD2 matches 10 bases. V lost 6 bases, J lost 7 bases, and 3 bases stayed unmatched. The CDR3 contains 13 residues. Germline assignment: CDR1 SGHDN and CDR2 FVKESK. CDR3 protein: CASSLAGVNEQFF. CDR3 bases: TGTGCCAGCAGTCTAGCGGGAGTTAATGAGCAGTTCTTC.

J is TRBJ2-1 and V is TRBV6-5; 8 nucleotides agree with TRBD2. The CDR3 loop spans 13 amino acids. Germline trimming cut 2 bases from V and 14 bases from J; bases unmatched to any gene: 8. Germline CDR1 MNHEY, CDR2 SVGAGI. CDR3 DNA sequence: TGTGCCAGCAGTTACCTTGGACTAGCCCAGGAGTTCTTC. As protein: CASSYLGLAQEFF.

CDR3 sequence: CASSLQLAGVPYEQYF. The CDR3 DNA is TGTGCCAGCAGCTTGCAGCTAGCGGGCGTTCCCTACGAGCAGTACTTC. The rearrangement uses TRBV5-5 and TRBJ2-7; 8 nucleotides agree with TRBD2. V was clipped by 1 base and J by 2 bases; unmatched bases: 8. The germline V gene has CDR1 SGHKS and CDR2 YYEKEE (reference sequence). The CDR3 extends over 16 amino acids.

The rearrangement uses TRBV7-2 and TRBJ1-2; D gene unclear. Germline values: CDR1 SGHTA, CDR2 FQGNSA. The CDR3 is 13 residues long. V was cut by 1 base and J by 4 bases, with 7 bases left in between. The CDR3 protein is CASSLGGVYGYTF. Written as DNA, the CDR3 is TGTGCCAGCAGCTTAGGTGGGGTCTATGGCTACACCTTC.

The gene calls are TRBV10-3 and TRBJ2-7; D is unresolved. Deletions cut 4 bases from V and 2 bases from J, with 9 bases between. The CDR3 spans 13 residues. Per germline, CDR1 ENHRY and CDR2 SYGVKD. The CDR3 loop reads CAISVNTAYEQYF. In nucleotides, the CDR3 is TGTGCCATCAGTGTAAACACAGCCTACGAGCAGTACTTC.

The V and J genes are TRBV11-2 and TRBJ2-5; 8 nucleotides align to TRBD2. Germline V gene sequence: CDR1 SGHAT, CDR2 FQNNGV. V lost 5 bases to trimming and J lost 2 bases; unmatched junction nucleotides: 10. The CDR3 sequence is 16 residues long. In nucleotides, the CDR3 is TGTGCCAGCAGCGGTACTAGCGGAACAAGTCAAGAGACCCAGTACTTC. It specifies CASSGTSGTSQETQYF.

The chain recombines TRBV5-6 with TRBJ2-2; 9 nucleotides agree with TRBD1. The length of the CDR3 is 16 residues. CDR1 and CDR2 (germline): SGHDT, YYEEEE. After removal of 0 bases from V and 8 bases from J, the junction contained 8 bases not matched to a gene. The CDR3 reads CASSLARDRVFGELFF. Here the CDR3 DNA reads TGTGCCAGCAGCTTGGCTCGGGACAGGGTGTTTGGGGAGCTGTTTTTT.

This clone turned up a few times. V is TRBV15 and J is TRBJ1-5; no firm D call. This CDR3 contains 16 residues. CDR1 is LNHNV and CDR2 is YYDKDF in the germline V gene (reference sequence). V lost 1 base and J 5 bases, leaving 15 bases between the germline ends. Written as DNA, the CDR3 is TGTGCCACCAGCAGAGCCGTCGGACGGAAAGATCAGCCCCAGCATTTT. This translates into CATSRAVGRKDQPQHF.

This chain joins TRBV11-2 and TRBJ2-7; D ambiguous. Germline V gene sequence: CDR1 SGHAT, CDR2 FQNNGV. The CDR3 is 15 amino acids. The V end was cut by 0 bases, the J end by 0 bases, with 9 bases between. The DNA for the CDR3 is TGTGCCAGCAGCTTAGATCAACAGAGCTCCTACGAGCAGTACTTC. As protein: CASSLDQQSSYEQYF.

CDR3 sequence (DNA): TGTGCCAGCTTGGTGCAAACTAATGAAAAACTGTTTTTT. Its protein is CASLVQTNEKLFF. The chain links TRBV2 to TRBJ1-4; no reliable D call. The V and J ends lost 8 bases and 1 base respectively, with 8 bases between them. Germline V CDR1 and CDR2: SNHLY, FYNNEI. The CDR3 is 13 amino acids.